Listed here is a single T cell receptor beta chain. This entry comes from a study of blood T cell repertoires in COVID-19. Trimming pared 4 bases from V and 5 bases from J, leaving 12 bases between. The CDR3 covers 13 residues. The germline gives CDR1 SGHRS, CDR2 YFSETQ. Assay used: immunoSEQ multiplex PCR; TCRdb lists only in-frame clones, some missing. The sample lists 450,000 to 500,000 clones, 87% occurring once. The material sequenced was PBMCs or T cells enriched from blood (not recorded which). The source is a woman aged 18-29 years who had recovered from COVID-19. The chain carries TRBV5-1 and TRBJ2-5; D remains ambiguous. For the CDR3, the DNA is TGCGCCAGCAGCATGCAGACGAGGGAGACCCAGTACTTC. Its translation is CASSMQTRETQYF.